These 14 T cell receptor beta chains were sequenced from one sample in a study of T-cell memory formation after mild COVID-19. Via MiXCR, TCRdb re-called the 5' RACE reads, giving one row per CDR3 protein. The table has hundreds of thousands of distinct CDR3 sequences, roughly an eighth seen once; the top ten hold 22%. Material for sequencing was PBMCs or a T cell subset sorted from them (not recorded which). The receptors were gathered from a man younger than 35 who had mild COVID-19 (a few samples of this study predate the infection). Cell type and time point are not known.

In this sample, this clonotype turned up a few times. The rearrangement uses TRBV28 and TRBJ2-7; D is perhaps TRBD2 (5 bases). The V gene lost 2 bases and the J gene lost 1 base, with 15 bases spanning the gap. Germline lookup yields CDR1 MDHEN and CDR2 SYDVKM. CDR3 size: 16 residues. CDR3 in amino acids: CASSLGGWSGSYEQYV. The CDR3 region has the DNA TGTGCCAGCAGTTTAGGTGGGTGGTCGGGGTCCTACGAGCAGTACGTC.

J is TRBJ2-5 and V is TRBV4-2, with TRBD2 matching 11 bases. Germline-derived CDR1 and CDR2 are LGHNA and YNFKEQ. The CDR3 covers 16 residues. Trimming removed 4 bases from V and 3 bases from J; junction bases left unmatched: 7. The CDR3 region is CASSLSPLAGEETQYF. CDR3 DNA: TGTGCCAGCAGCCTATCCCCACTAGCGGGGGAAGAGACCCAGTACTTC.

This clonotype has more than one count but fewer than ten. The chain has TRBV7-3 and TRBJ1-1, with TRBD1 as a possible D gene (5 bases). Looked up from germline, CDR1 is SGHTA and CDR2 is FQGTGA. The ends were cut back, 5 bases at V and 1 base at J, with 11 bases in the middle. CDR3 length equals 14 residues. The CDR3 region has the DNA TGTGCCAGCAGCGGGGGGACGGGGAACACTGAAGCTTTCTTT. The encoded protein is CASSGGTGNTEAFF.

This clonotype appeared many times. This chain joins TRBV7-2 and TRBJ2-2, with D perhaps TRBD1 or TRBD2 (7 bases each). CDR3 length equals 14 residues. The ends were cut back, 5 bases at V and 7 bases at J, with 14 bases in the middle. Germline values: CDR1 SGHTA, CDR2 FQGNSA. CDR3 sequence: CASSRPGGGGELFF. DNA of the CDR3: TGTGCCAGCAGCCGACCAGGGGGGGGCGGGGAGCTGTTTTTT.

This clonotype was counted at least ten times. The chain has TRBV5-1 and TRBJ2-5; 8 nucleotides align to TRBD1. Germline V lookup: CDR1 SGHRS, CDR2 YFSETQ. J lost 3 bases, V lost 1 base, and 5 bases had no gene match. The length of the CDR3 is 15 residues. The CDR3 loop reads CASSLSGTGEETQYF. The CDR3 coding sequence is TGCGCCAGCAGCTTGAGTGGGACAGGAGAAGAGACCCAGTACTTC.

The chain employs TRBV12-3 or TRBV12-4 and TRBJ2-3, with D perhaps given as TRBD1 or TRBD2 (5 bases each). The CDR3 runs 16 residues. V gave up 5 bases and J gave up 1 base, with 16 bases separating them. CDR3: CASSLLWVGGTDTQYF. CDR3 DNA: TGTGCCAGCAGTCTCCTGTGGGTGGGGGGCACAGATACGCAGTATTTT.

J is TRBJ2-7 and V is TRBV19; 8 nucleotides align to TRBD1. CDR1 is LNHDA and CDR2 is SQIVND in the germline V gene (reference sequence). Germline trimming cut 1 base from V and 4 bases from J; bases unmatched to any gene: 3. This CDR3 has 14 amino acids. The CDR3 protein is CASSIAGGEYEQYF. The CDR3 DNA reads TGTGCCAGTAGTATAGCAGGGGGCGAATACGAGCAGTACTTC.

The rearrangement joins TRBV7-9 to TRBJ2-4; 7 positions agree with TRBD2. V was clipped by 1 base and J by 4 bases; unmatched bases: 1. The V gene's germline CDR1 is SEHNR and CDR2 FQNEAQ (reference sequence). This CDR3 contains 14 residues. CDR3 protein: CASSLVGGKNIQYF. The CDR3 DNA reads as TGTGCCAGCAGCTTAGTCGGGGGGAAAAACATTCAGTACTTC.

The chain couples TRBV27 to TRBJ2-4, with unresolved D. The CDR3 loop spans 15 amino acids. Germline assignment: CDR1 MNHEY and CDR2 SMNVEV (reference sequence). Deletions cut 5 bases from V and 5 bases from J, with 16 bases between. CDR3 nucleotide sequence: TGTGCCAGCAGTCCTTGGGCGCCGGGCCAAAACATTCAGTACTTC. Encoded protein: CASSPWAPGQNIQYF.

This clonotype was seen at least ten times. This chain connects TRBV20-1 to TRBJ2-1; no definite D call. Per the germline V gene, CDR1 is DFQATT and CDR2 is SNEGSKA (reference sequence). V lost 0 bases and J 9 bases, leaving 12 bases between the germline ends. CDR3 size: 13 residues. The CDR3 is CSARDLEYSEQFF. The CDR3 coding sequence is TGCAGTGCTAGAGACCTAGAATATAGTGAGCAGTTCTTC.

This clonotype was seen ten or more times. V is TRBV11-2 and J is TRBJ2-7; 7 bases agree with TRBD2. This CDR3 contains 15 residues. Germline lookup yields CDR1 SGHAT and CDR2 FQNNGV. Unmatched junction bases numbered 12, after V lost 7 bases and J lost 3 bases. The chain's CDR3 is CASNQPRGGSYEQYF. CDR3 sequence (DNA): TGTGCCAGCAACCAACCCCGGGGAGGGAGCTACGAGCAGTACTTC.

The chain recombines TRBV27 with TRBJ2-1, with D possibly matching TRBD1 (6 bases). Germline V gene data show CDR1 as MNHEY and CDR2 as SMNVEV (reference sequence). V was cut by 4 bases and J by 5 bases, with 12 bases left in between. The CDR3 runs to 14 residues. This CDR3 reads CASSWQGLNNEQFF. The CDR3, as DNA: TGTGCCAGCAGTTGGCAGGGGCTGAACAATGAGCAGTTCTTC.

There are a few counts of this clonotype. V is TRBV18 and J is TRBJ2-4; D is undetermined. The germline gives CDR1 KGHSH, CDR2 LQKENI. The CDR3 is made up of 13 amino acids. V shed 3 bases and J shed 5 bases, with 8 bases lying between them. CDR3 loop: CASSPSNQNIQYF. DNA for the CDR3: TGTGCCAGCTCACCGAGTAATCAAAACATTCAGTACTTC.

The V call is TRBV7-2, the J call TRBJ2-2; D is tentatively TRBD1 or TRBD2 (5 bases each). V gave up 0 bases and J gave up 6 bases, with 8 bases separating them. CDR1 and CDR2 (germline): SGHTA, FQGNSA. This CDR3 is 14 amino acids long. The CDR3 DNA is TGTGCCAGCAGCTTAGCGCAGGGACCCGGGGAGCTGTTTTTT. Translating it yields CASSLAQGPGELFF. Full variable domain (rest looked up from reference TRBV7-2 and TRBJ2-2): GAGVSQSPSNKVTEKGKDVELRCDPISGHTALYWYRQSLGQGLEFLIYFQGNSAPDKSGLPSDRFSAERTGGSVSTLTIQRTQQEDSAVYLCASSLAQGPGELFFGEGSRLTVL.